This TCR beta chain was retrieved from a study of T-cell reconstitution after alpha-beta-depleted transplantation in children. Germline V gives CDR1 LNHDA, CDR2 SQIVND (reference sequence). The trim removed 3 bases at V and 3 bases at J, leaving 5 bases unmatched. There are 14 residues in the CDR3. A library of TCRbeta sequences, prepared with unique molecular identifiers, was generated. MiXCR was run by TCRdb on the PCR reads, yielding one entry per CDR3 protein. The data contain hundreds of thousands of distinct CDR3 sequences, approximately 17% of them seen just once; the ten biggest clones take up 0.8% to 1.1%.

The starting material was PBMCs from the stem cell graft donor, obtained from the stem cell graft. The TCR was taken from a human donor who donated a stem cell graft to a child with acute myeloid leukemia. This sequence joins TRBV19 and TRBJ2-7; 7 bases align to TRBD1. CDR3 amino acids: CASSISGQIYEQYF. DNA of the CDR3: TGTGCCAGTAGTATTTCGGGACAGATCTACGAGCAGTACTTC.